The rows below give T cell receptor beta chains drawn from one sample of a study of T cell changes during pregnancy in multiple sclerosis. The method was immunoSEQ multiplex PCR; TCRdb's version includes in-frame clones alone and lacks a portion of them. This table holds 47,000 or so clones, nearly 90% found once. Material: peripheral blood, obtained after pregnancy. The receptor set was obtained from a female donor in good health, enrolled as a control in a pregnancy study. The CDR3 runs from the conserved cysteine through the conserved F or W. Expanded clones get a size class; other rows say once, few or many, or leave the size out.

j_gene	v_gene	abundance	CDR3aa
TRBJ2-7	TRBV28	few	CASNSGWAYEQYF
TRBJ2-1	TRBV27	few	CASISSGGLNEQFF
TRBJ1-6	TRBV6-5	NA	CASSPQGFYNSPLHF
TRBJ1-1	TRBV7-2	NA	CASSKLQGGPEAFF
TRBJ1-5	TRBV6-1	few	CASSRQPSNQPQHF
TRBJ1-1	TRBV25-1	NA	CASSDYNRGLTEAFF
TRBJ1-3	TRBV5-6	NA	CASSWGGKGRNTIYF
TRBJ1-3	TRBV7-6	NA	CASSRAGSPSGNTIYF
TRBJ2-7	TRBV10-2	NA	CASVSSGSYEQYF
TRBJ1-5	TRBV10-3	NA	CAINPGQGLPQHF
TRBJ2-7	TRBV5-1	NA	CASSYDRYEQYF
TRBJ2-5	TRBV10-3	NA	CAISEGETRKFGETQYF